The source of this TCR beta chain is a study of persistence of HIV-infected CD4 T cells. Study at large: Suppressive ART had lasted a median of roughly eight years.

The immunoSEQ assay was version 4, run in survey mode. Genomic DNA was diluted to 10 ng/uL, up to roughly 1 ug per sample. Produced via immunoSEQ multiplex PCR; TCRdb's table is partial and in-frame only. The table has approximately 40,000 clones, 75% to 80% seen once. With respect to this clone: Its target is not known.

Study-level findings and limits: Bulk TCR data could not be restricted to HIV-1-infected CMV-responding cells.

Trimming cost V 6 bases and J 2 bases; bases outside gene matches: 2. The CDR3 loop spans 13 amino acids. Cells were stimulated with overlapping HIV-1 Gag 15-mer peptides. CD40L/CD69 double-negative CD45RO-high memory CD4+ T cells were collected. Plasma HIV-1 RNA stayed below 50 copies/mL for at least 4 years. Here the sequenced sample was CD4+ T cells sorted from PBMCs after roughly 18-hour stimulation, taken from a patient who received antiretroviral therapy. V and J are TRBV12-3 or TRBV12-4 and TRBJ2-7; 9 positions match TRBD1. This clonotype was sampled from an adult man with HIV who was CMV-seropositive. The CDR3 DNA is TGTGCCAGCAGACAGGGGGCAGCCTACGAGCAGTACTTC. Its protein is CASRQGAAYEQYF.